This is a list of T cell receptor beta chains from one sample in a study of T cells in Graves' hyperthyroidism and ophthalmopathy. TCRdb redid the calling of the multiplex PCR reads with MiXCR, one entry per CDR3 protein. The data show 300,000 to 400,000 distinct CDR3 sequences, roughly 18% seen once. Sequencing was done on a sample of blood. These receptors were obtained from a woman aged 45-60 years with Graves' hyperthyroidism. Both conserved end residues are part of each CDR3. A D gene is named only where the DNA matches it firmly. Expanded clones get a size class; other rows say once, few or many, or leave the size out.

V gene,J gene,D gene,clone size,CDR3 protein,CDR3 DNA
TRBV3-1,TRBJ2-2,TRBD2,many,CASSSGLAGLANTGELFF,TGTGCCAGCAGCTCGGGACTAGCGGGCCTCGCGAACACCGGGGAGCTGTTTTTT
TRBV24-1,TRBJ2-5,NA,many,CATKDYQETQYF,TGTGCCACCAAGGACTACCAAGAGACCCAGTACTTC
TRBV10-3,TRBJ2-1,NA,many,CAIRLDLSYNEQFF,TGTGCCATCCGACTGGACTTATCCTACAATGAGCAGTTCTTC
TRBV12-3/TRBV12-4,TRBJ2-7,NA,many,CASSSAGSTYEQYF,TGTGCCAGCAGTTCTGCAGGGAGCACCTACGAGCAGTACTTC
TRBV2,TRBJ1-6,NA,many,CASSSTGTSPLHF,TGTGCCAGCAGTTCTACCGGGACTTCACCCCTCCACTTT
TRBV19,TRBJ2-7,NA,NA,CASSPAVSHYEQYF,TGTGCCAGTAGCCCCGCGGTTTCGCACTACGAGCAGTACTTC
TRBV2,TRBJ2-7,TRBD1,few,CASSEAAQGFYEQYF,TGTGCCAGCAGTGAAGCTGCACAGGGGTTCTACGAGCAGTACTTC
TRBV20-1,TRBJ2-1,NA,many,CSALRGNNEQFF,TGCAGTGCCCTCCGAGGGAACAATGAGCAGTTCTTC
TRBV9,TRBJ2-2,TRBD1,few,CASSVWDRADTGELFF,TGTGCCAGCAGCGTATGGGACAGGGCGGACACCGGGGAGCTGTTTTTT
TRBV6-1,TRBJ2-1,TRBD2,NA,CASSEVSGRPSYNEQFF,TGTGCCAGCAGTGAAGTTAGCGGGAGGCCCTCCTACAATGAGCAGTTCTTC